One and the same sample provided the 3 T cell receptor beta chains below, sequenced in a study of T cell responses to AZD1222 COVID-19 vaccine. Some clones are missing from TCRdb's copy, which holds only in-frame ones; the method was immunoSEQ multiplex PCR. The table records 150,000 to 200,000 clones, approximately 90% of them present only once. The material was peripheral blood, obtained 28 days after the second AZD1222 dose. These receptors were collected from an adult who received the AZD1222 COVID-19 vaccine.

This chain joins TRBV11-2 and TRBJ1-2, with D possibly TRBD1 on 5 matching bases. In germline, CDR1 is SGHAT, CDR2 FQNNGV. The length of the CDR3 is 14 residues. Deletions cut 0 bases from V and 8 bases from J, with 13 bases between. CDR3 protein: CASSLDPRTPGYTF. Here the CDR3 DNA reads TGTGCCAGCAGCTTAGATCCCCGGACACCCGGCTACACCTTC.

The CDR3 region has the DNA TGTGCCAGCAGTACGACTAGGACCCTCTCCTACGAGCAGTACTTC. Translating it yields CASSTTRTLSYEQYF. The chain combines TRBV6-2 or TRBV6-3 with TRBJ2-7; D may be TRBD2 (6 bases). This CDR3 spans 15 amino acids. The V end was cut by 5 bases, the J end by 0 bases, with 14 bases between. The germline V gene has CDR1 MNHEY and CDR2 SVGEGT.

With respect to this clone: The same CDR3 can be traced to other DNA sequences in this sample. V gene TRBV20-1 combines with J gene TRBJ1-2; D uncertain. This CDR3 is built from 11 residues. In germline, CDR1 is DFQATT, CDR2 SNEGSKA (reference sequence). V was trimmed by 0 bases and J by 8 bases, leaving 7 bases between them. The CDR3 region is CSARDLGGYTF. In DNA form, the CDR3 reads TGCAGTGCTAGAGATCTGGGCGGCTACACCTTC.